This TCR beta chain is from a study of T cell repertoires in cytomegalovirus infection. Study details: Recently identified HLA-C-restricted CMV epitopes were used, and well-studied HLA-B-restricted CMV epitopes were used as well. Public signatures in TCR beta pointed to CMV infection and matching HLA type. General study results and limits: People with CMV and the relevant HLA were identified by cumulative public TCR beta family frequency.

The ends were cut back, 0 bases at V and 2 bases at J, with 7 bases in the middle. Germline V gene sequence: CDR1 ENHRY, CDR2 SYGVKD. This CDR3 is 15 amino acids long. A word on this clonotype: What it binds is unknown.

TCRdb called the reads again in MiXCR, with one record for every CDR3 protein. Of 800,000 to 950,000 distinct CDR3 sequences detected, roughly 33% appear once; the ten largest clones hold around an eighth. This specimen was cultured CD8+ T cells from PBMCs, taken from culture after CMV antigen stimulation. This TCR came from a human donor in good health (CMV status not recorded). Some clones in this sample may be carry-over from other donors' samples. This chain connects TRBV10-3 to TRBJ2-2; TRBD2 might be the D (5 bases). CDR3 coding DNA: TGTGCCATCAGTGAGTCGGGAGACAACACCGGGGAGCTGTTTTTT. It specifies CAISESGDNTGELFF.